This record looks at one TCR beta chain sequence and its context. Its antigen remains unidentified. The same CDR3 can be traced to other DNA sequences in this sample. The CDR3 is 14 amino acids. The germline V and J ends were trimmed by 2 bases and 7 bases, with 9 bases remaining between them. Germline V lookup: CDR1 MNHEY, CDR2 SVGAGI. Across several immunoSEQ plates, the genomic DNA of each subset was split evenly. Repertoires were generated with immunoSEQ multiplex PCR, while TCRdb's copy carries only in-frame clones and drops some. The data hold roughly 2.4 million clones, with approximately 96% observed a single time. This sample is drawn from a study of shared clonotypes between healthy human individuals. At the level of the study: Per donor, CD8 memory used one plate, CD8 naive used two, CD4 memory used three and CD4 naive used three.

Study-wide findings and caveats: The study found lower generation probabilities in non-shared clonotypes than in those shared by all four donors. Shared clonotypes: approximately 5.3% naive CD4, 3.5% to 4% naive CD8, 2% to 2.5% memory CD4, approximately 0.41% memory CD8.

The sample was naive CD4+ T cells sorted from blood. As to subset: CD45RA+ positively selected. V and J are TRBV6-5 and TRBJ1-6; D is perhaps TRBD1 (6 bases). The receptor was isolated from a man aged 18-30 years in good health. The chain's CDR3 is CASSYGGGNSPLHF. The CDR3 DNA reads TGTGCCAGCAGTTACGGAGGGGGGAATTCACCCCTCCACTTT.